A selection of T cell receptor beta chains follows, all from one sample in a study of T cell responses to AZD1222 COVID-19 vaccine. The assay was immunoSEQ multiplex PCR, and TCRdb's table has in-frame clones only and misses some. Here the sample spans 120,000 or so clones, 80% to 95% being singletons. The input for sequencing was peripheral blood, taken on day 0 of MenACWY control vaccination. The source is an adult in good health. The CDR3 runs from the conserved cysteine through the conserved F or W. D genes are given only for firm matches. A row's size may be missing; if present it is once, few, many or a size class.

.,TRBD2,TRBJ2-1,TRBV7-9,TGTGCCAGCAGCCGGGGGACTAGCGGAAACAATGAGCAGTTCTTC,CASSRGTSGNNEQFF
.,.,TRBJ2-1,TRBV5-4,TGTGCCAGCAGCTACTTTTGGGGGGACAATGAGCAGTTCTTC,CASSYFWGDNEQFF
.,.,TRBJ2-1,TRBV27,TGTGCCAGCAGTTCCCCCCCCCGCCAGGGCGGGAATGAGCAGTTCTTC,CASSSPPRQGGNEQFF
.,.,TRBJ1-2,TRBV3-1/TRBV3-2,TGTGCCAGCAGCCAAGATCGAGTCTATGGCTACACCTTC,CASSQDRVYGYTF
few,TRBD2,TRBJ2-7,TRBV2,TGTGCCAGCAGGACTAGCGGGAGCTCCTACGAGCAGTACTTC,CASRTSGSSYEQYF
.,.,TRBJ1-1,TRBV7-2,TGTGCCAGCAGCTTACAAAGGGGGGGGGCTGAAGCTTTCTTT,CASSLQRGGAEAFF
.,.,TRBJ2-7,TRBV5-3,TGTGCCAGACAACCGGCCGGGAATTCCTCCTACGAGCAGTACTTC,CARQPAGNSSYEQYF
.,.,TRBJ2-5,TRBV5-4,TGTGCCAGCAGACGGGACGGGAGTTTGGAGAAGACCCAGTACTTC,CASRRDGSLEKTQYF
few,.,TRBJ1-2,TRBV5-6,TGTGCCAGCAGCTTGCCCAGGGTAGCGGACTATGGCTACACCTTC,CASSLPRVADYGYTF
.,.,TRBJ2-1,TRBV10-3,TGTGCCACCCAACAGGGTATTGACAATGAGCAGTTCTTC,CATQQGIDNEQFF
.,.,TRBJ2-2,TRBV11-2,TGTGCCAGCAGCCACCCAGCGAACACCGGGGAGCTGTTTTTT,CASSHPANTGELFF
.,.,TRBJ1-1,TRBV27,TGTGCCAGCAGTTCACAGGGTTTTGACACTGAAGCTTTCTTT,CASSSQGFDTEAFF
.,.,TRBJ2-1,TRBV4-3,TGCGCCAGCAGCCCCAGGGGAGTCTGGAATGAGCAGTTCTTC,CASSPRGVWNEQFF
.,TRBD1,TRBJ2-3,TRBV27,TGTGCCAGCACCAGATCAGGGGGTCGCACAGATACGCAGTATTTT,CASTRSGGRTDTQYF
.,.,TRBJ2-3,TRBV6-2/TRBV6-3,TGTGCCAGCAGTTACATTGGGGTTTCTAGCACAGATACGCAGTATTTT,CASSYIGVSSTDTQYF
.,.,TRBJ1-1,TRBV7-9,TGTGCCAGCAGCTTAGGGATAAGGAATCTGAACACTGAAGCTTTCTTT,CASSLGIRNLNTEAFF
.,.,TRBJ1-1,TRBV19,TGTGCCAGTAGACCGGGACACCTTAACACTGAAGCTTTCTTT,CASRPGHLNTEAFF
.,TRBD2,TRBJ2-1,TRBV6-4,TGTGCCAGCAGTGACTCGGTGCTGGGGGGGTACAATGAGCAGTTCTTC,CASSDSVLGGYNEQFF
.,TRBD1,TRBJ2-5,TRBV11-2,TGTGCCAGCAGCTTAAGTGGGACAGGGAAAGAGACCCAGTACTTC,CASSLSGTGKETQYF
.,.,TRBJ1-2,TRBV20-1,TGCAGTGCTAGTCGTGGACTCCAAAACGGGGGCGATGGCTACACCTTC,CSASRGLQNGGDGYTF
.,TRBD2,TRBJ2-5,TRBV27,TGTGCCAGCAGTCCGCTAGCGGAGGGGGAGACCCAGTACTTC,CASSPLAEGETQYF
.,TRBD1,TRBJ1-4,TRBV13,TGTGCCAGCAGCTCCGGGACAGGGAATGAAAAACTGTTTTTT,CASSSGTGNEKLFF
.,.,TRBJ2-1,TRBV6-4,TGTGCCAGCAGTGCTGGTCAGGGAGAATACAATGAGCAGTTCTTC,CASSAGQGEYNEQFF
.,.,TRBJ2-1,TRBV5-5,TGTGCCAGCAGCTTGGTGGGGTCGAACAATGAGCAGTTCTTC,CASSLVGSNNEQFF
once,.,TRBJ2-2,TRBV27,TGTGCCACCCGAACCAAGAACACCGGGGAGCTGTTTTTT,CATRTKNTGELFF
.,TRBD2,TRBJ2-1,TRBV18,TGTGCCAGCTCACCACTGGCTAGCGGGAGAAATGAGCAGTTCTTC,CASSPLASGRNEQFF
.,TRBD1,TRBJ2-7,TRBV28,TGTGCCAGCAAACGGACAGGGAACTACGAGCAGTACTTC,CASKRTGNYEQYF
once,.,TRBJ2-2,TRBV28,TGTGCCAGCAGTTACAGGACTTCGTCTTCCTCCGGGGAGCTGTTTTTT,CASSYRTSSSSGELFF
.,.,TRBJ1-1,TRBV27,TGTGCCAGCAGTTTTTTTGGGATTGAAGCTTTCTTT,CASSFFGIEAFF
.,.,TRBJ2-7,TRBV30,TGTGCCTGGAGGTTGGACAAAAGCTACGAGCAGTACTTC,CAWRLDKSYEQYF
.,.,TRBJ2-1,TRBV6-1,TGTGCCAGCAGTGACGACAGGGAGGACTTGAACAATGAGCAGTTCTTC,CASSDDREDLNNEQFF
.,.,TRBJ2-5,TRBV24-1,TGTGCCACCAGTGGCAGGTTCCAAGAGACCCAGTACTTC,CATSGRFQETQYF
once,.,TRBJ2-3,TRBV7-8,TGTGCCAGTGGTTATGGAGATACGCAGTATTTT,CASGYGDTQYF
.,TRBD2,TRBJ2-2,TRBV4-3,TGCGCCAGCAGCCAACGTAGAACGGGGGGGCCATCTAGGTCCGGGGAGCTGTTTTTT,CASSQRRTGGPSRSGELFF
once,.,TRBJ1-5,TRBV2,TGTGCCAGCAGTGTCCGGACCCTGGGCAATCAGCCCCAGCATTTT,CASSVRTLGNQPQHF
.,.,TRBJ2-4,TRBV6-2/TRBV6-3,TGTGCCAGCAGTTACTCCGCGCTAGCCAAAAACATTCAGTACTTC,CASSYSALAKNIQYF
.,.,TRBJ2-5,TRBV21-1,TGTGCCAGCAGCCCCCGGGACAACCAAGAGACCCAGTACTTC,CASSPRDNQETQYF
.,.,TRBJ1-2,TRBV2,TGTGCCAGCAGAGAAGCTAACTATGGCTACACCTTC,CASREANYGYTF
.,.,TRBJ1-5,TRBV11-2,TGTGCCAGCAGCTTAGATGCTGCGGGTTATAGCAATCAGCCCCAGCATTTT,CASSLDAAGYSNQPQHF
.,.,TRBJ2-3,TRBV2,TGTGCCAGCATGTTCCCTAGCACAGATACGCAGTATTTT,CASMFPSTDTQYF
.,.,TRBJ2-3,TRBV6-5,TGTGCCAGCAGCCCCTTCGGGAGCGGAGATACGCAGTATTTT,CASSPFGSGDTQYF
.,TRBD1,TRBJ2-7,TRBV7-8,TGTGCCAGCAGCCGGGGACAGTTCTACGAGCAGTACTTC,CASSRGQFYEQYF
.,.,TRBJ2-1,TRBV24-1,TGTGCCACCAGTGACGCCGGGACAAGCTCCTACAATGAGCAGTTCTTC,CATSDAGTSSYNEQFF
few,.,TRBJ1-5,TRBV20-1,TGCAGTGCTAGTTCGGACGAAGGACATCAGCCCCAGCATTTT,CSASSDEGHQPQHF
.,.,TRBJ1-5,TRBV6-5,TGTGCCAGCAGTTACTCGACTGAGAGCAATCAGCCCCAGCATTTT,CASSYSTESNQPQHF
.,.,TRBJ2-7,TRBV4-1,TGCGCCAGCAGCCAAGGGCCGTCCTACGAGCAGTACTTC,CASSQGPSYEQYF
.,.,TRBJ1-4,TRBV6-5,TGTGCCAGCAGTTACTCGGCCACGGGACGTGAAAAACTGTTTTTT,CASSYSATGREKLFF
.,.,TRBJ1-1,TRBV10-3,TGTGCCATCAGCGAGGGACGCGACGTAAACACTGAAGCTTTCTTT,CAISEGRDVNTEAFF
.,.,TRBJ2-7,TRBV18,TGTGCCAGCTCACGCCGGGAAGACGTAACCTACGAGCAGTACTTC,CASSRREDVTYEQYF
.,TRBD2,TRBJ2-3,TRBV28,TGTGCCAGCAGGAGGGCCCCGACTAGCGGGGACCCCACAGATACGCAGTATTTT,CASRRAPTSGDPTDTQYF
few,TRBD1,TRBJ1-1,TRBV10-3,TGTGCCATCTGTGAGTCGATTCTAGGGGGCTCCCTCACTGAAGCTTTCTTT,CAICESILGGSLTEAFF
.,TRBD2,TRBJ2-3,TRBV13,TGTGCCAGCAGCCCCCGGGTAGCGGGGTACACAGATACGCAGTATTTT,CASSPRVAGYTDTQYF
.,TRBD1,TRBJ1-2,TRBV7-2,TGTGCCAGCAGCTTAGTACACGGACAGGGAGGGAACTATGGCTACACCTTC,CASSLVHGQGGNYGYTF
.,TRBD1,TRBJ2-7,TRBV6-5,TGTGCCAGCAGTCCCGGGACAGGGGTAAACGAGCAGTACTTC,CASSPGTGVNEQYF
.,.,TRBJ2-7,TRBV4-2,TGTGCCAGCAGCCAGACGGTTACCTACGAGCAGTACTTC,CASSQTVTYEQYF
.,.,TRBJ2-1,TRBV11-2,TGTGCCAGCAGCTTAGGCCCAGGGAGCTCCTACAATGAGCAGTTCTTC,CASSLGPGSSYNEQFF
.,TRBD2,TRBJ2-3,TRBV7-2,TGTGCCAGCAGCCCGGTCGGTCTGAGCGGGGGGAGGTCAGATACGCAGTATTTT,CASSPVGLSGGRSDTQYF
.,TRBD2,TRBJ2-1,TRBV28,TGTGCCAGCAGTTTGTTTAGCGGGAGGGCCTATGAGCAGTTCTTC,CASSLFSGRAYEQFF
once,.,TRBJ2-5,TRBV2,TGTGCCAGCAGTGAAGGACGGCGGACCCAGTACTTC,CASSEGRRTQYF
.,TRBD1,TRBJ1-6,TRBV7-9,TGTGCCAGCAGCTCGGGACAGACTTATAATTCACCCCTCCACTTT,CASSSGQTYNSPLHF